This passage covers 2 T cell receptor beta chains from one sample sequenced in a study of T cells in Graves' hyperthyroidism and ophthalmopathy. Amplified TCR beta CDR3 regions derived from RNA transcripts. During a first-round RT-PCR of the TCR CDR3, the HTBI primer set was used. Each CDR3 protein gets one entry after TCRdb re-called the multiplex PCR reads with MiXCR. The data hold some 650,000 distinct CDR3 sequences, with 16% observed a single time. Sequencing was performed on blood. These receptor sequences come from a woman aged 40 to 55 with Graves' ophthalmopathy.

This clonotype was counted many times. The V gene is TRBV28, the J gene TRBJ2-3; 7 bases map to TRBD2. The V segment lost 3 bases and the J segment 1 base; nucleotides outside the gene matches: 16. Germline V lookup: CDR1 MDHEN, CDR2 SYDVKM. The CDR3 has 19 amino acids. The CDR3 is CASSLVGTGGTPRTDTQYF. The CDR3 region has the DNA TGTGCCAGCAGTTTGGTTGGTACGGGAGGAACCCCCCGCACAGATACGCAGTATTTT.

This clonotype was observed at least ten times. The J gene is TRBJ2-5, the V gene TRBV5-1; D is perhaps TRBD2 (5 bases). Germline-derived CDR1 and CDR2 are SGHRS and YFSETQ. V lost 1 base and J lost 6, with 13 bases in between. CDR3 length: 14 amino acids. CDR3 loop: CASSLTSGVKTQYF. CDR3 coding DNA: TGCGCCAGCAGCTTGACATCCGGGGTCAAGACCCAGTACTTC.